The rows below give T cell receptor beta chains drawn from one sample of a study of cytomegalovirus exposure and HLA in healthy donors. Profiling relied on immunoSEQ multiplex PCR, and the TCRdb table lists in-frame clones only, not all of them. This sample has approximately 240,000 clones, with about three quarters found just once. The source material was PBMCs. The receptors originated from a woman aged 60-70 years in good health and CMV-seropositive. Each CDR3 is given with its conserved first and last residue. The D gene is left open where the match is weak. The size field is filled for only some rows; it gives once, few, many or a size class.

v_call	d_call	cdr3_length	j_call	clone_size	cdr3_aa	cdr3_nt
TRBV9	-	15	TRBJ2-7	-	CASSVTGTILYEQYF	TGTGCCAGCAGCGTCACAGGGACCATCCTCTACGAGCAGTACTTC
TRBV7-3	TRBD1	14	TRBJ1-1	few	CASSPGTVVTEAFF	TGTGCCAGCAGCCCTGGGACAGTTGTCACTGAAGCTTTCTTT
TRBV7-2	TRBD2	14	TRBJ2-7	few	CASSFKGSGSEQYF	TGTGCCAGCAGCTTTAAGGGTAGCGGGAGCGAGCAGTACTTC
TRBV5-1	TRBD1	14	TRBJ2-5	-	CASSLAGTEETQYF	TGCGCCAGCAGCTTGGCGGGGACAGAAGAGACCCAGTACTTC
TRBV10-3	TRBD1	13	TRBJ1-2	-	CAISLDRENGHTF	TGTGCCATCAGTTTGGACAGGGAGAATGGCCACACCTTC
TRBV7-2	-	14	TRBJ1-2	-	CASSSSRQAYGYTF	TGTGCCAGCAGCTCCTCAAGGCAGGCCTATGGCTACACCTTC
TRBV10-1	-	13	TRBJ2-2	-	CASRAQNTGELFF	TGCGCCAGCAGGGCTCAGAACACCGGGGAGCTGTTTTTT
TRBV30	TRBD1	16	TRBJ1-6	-	CACQFSRQGDNSPLHF	TGTGCCTGTCAATTTTCCAGACAGGGGGATAATTCACCCCTCCACTTT
TRBV6-6	TRBD1	14	TRBJ2-7	-	CASSYTGGSYEQYF	TGTGCCAGCAGTTATACAGGGGGCTCCTACGAGCAGTACTTC
TRBV18	TRBD2	15	TRBJ2-3	-	CASSPPGTSGDTQYF	TGTGCCAGCTCACCGCCCGGGACTAGTGGAGATACGCAGTATTTT
TRBV5-1	TRBD2	18	TRBJ2-7	-	CASSLVETSGPGVGEQYF	TGCGCCAGCAGCTTGGTTGAAACTAGCGGGCCTGGAGTGGGGGAGCAGTACTTC
TRBV4-2	TRBD1	15	TRBJ1-1	-	CASSQNHRGPSEAFF	TGTGCCAGCAGCCAAAATCACAGGGGGCCCTCTGAAGCTTTCTTT
TRBV6-1	-	12	TRBJ1-1	-	CARTSRNTEAFF	TGTGCCAGGACATCTCGGAACACTGAAGCTTTCTTT
TRBV5-1	TRBD1	14	TRBJ2-7	once	CASSTGTGGAEQYF	TGCGCCAGCAGCACCGGGACAGGGGGCGCCGAGCAGTACTTC
TRBV9	TRBD1	15	TRBJ1-1	-	CASSATLDRGTEAFF	TGTGCCAGCAGCGCCACCCTAGACAGGGGCACTGAAGCTTTCTTT
TRBV5-1	TRBD2	17	TRBJ2-5	-	CASSGGLAGIYQETQYF	TGCGCCAGCTCTGGGGGACTAGCGGGAATCTATCAAGAGACCCAGTACTTC
TRBV5-1	TRBD1	15	TRBJ2-3	-	CASSYQDREVDTQYF	TGCGCCAGCAGCTACCAGGACAGGGAGGTTGATACGCAGTATTTT
TRBV18	TRBD2	16	TRBJ2-7	-	CASSPLPSGSGDEQYF	TGTGCCAGCTCACCACTTCCCTCGGGGAGCGGGGACGAGCAGTACTTC
TRBV5-1	-	11	TRBJ1-1	-	CASRRDTEAFF	TGCGCCAGCAGACGGGACACTGAAGCTTTCTTT
TRBV29-1	TRBD1	13	TRBJ1-2	-	CSVGTGTNYGYTF	TGCAGCGTTGGGACAGGGACTAACTATGGCTACACCTTC
TRBV2	-	15	TRBJ2-5	-	CVSSELLATGLIQYF	TGTGTCAGCAGTGAGCTCCTAGCGACGGGGTTAATCCAGTACTTC
TRBV7-2	TRBD2	14	TRBJ2-3	-	CASSRLAGTDTQYF	TGTGCCAGCAGCCGACTAGCGGGCACAGATACGCAGTATTTT
TRBV28	-	13	TRBJ2-7	few	CASSRTGTYEQYF	TGTGCCAGCAGTAGGACGGGAACCTACGAGCAGTACTTC
TRBV18	TRBD1	14	TRBJ2-3	-	CASSPGTGSDTQYF	TGTGCCAGCTCACCCGGGACAGGGTCCGATACGCAGTATTTT
TRBV19	-	14	TRBJ1-2	few	CASSIDGRIGGYTF	TGTGCCAGTAGTATAGACGGTCGCATCGGGGGCTACACCTTC
TRBV19	-	15	TRBJ2-5	-	CASSGDTNRWETQYF	TGTGCCAGTAGTGGGGACACGAATCGGTGGGAGACCCAGTACTTC
TRBV10-3	-	14	TRBJ2-3	-	CAISDGGRTDTQYF	TGTGCCATCAGTGATGGCGGGCGCACAGATACGCAGTATTTT
TRBV6-1	-	13	TRBJ1-1	-	CASSIQEGTEAFF	TGTGCCAGCAGTATCCAGGAAGGCACTGAAGCTTTCTTT
TRBV5-1	-	15	TRBJ2-5	once	CASSFQGQDQETQYF	TGCGCCAGCAGCTTTCAGGGGCAAGACCAAGAGACCCAGTACTTC
TRBV11-2	-	16	TRBJ1-3	-	CASSLGRQFSWNTIYF	TGTGCCAGCAGCTTAGGCAGGCAGTTCTCGTGGAACACCATATATTTT
TRBV29-1	-	12	TRBJ1-1	-	CSAEGQGINAFF	TGCAGCGCCGAGGGGCAGGGGATCAACGCTTTCTTT
TRBV5-6	-	16	TRBJ1-4	-	CASSFYGETTNEKLFF	TGTGCCAGCAGCTTCTACGGGGAAACAACTAATGAAAAACTGTTTTTT
TRBV5-1	TRBD1	14	TRBJ2-7	-	CASSQPGTGSVQYF	TGCGCCAGCAGCCAACCCGGGACAGGGTCGGTCCAGTACTTC
TRBV10-1	-	14	TRBJ2-1	-	CASTVEREYNEQFF	TGCGCCAGCACGGTCGAGCGAGAGTACAATGAGCAGTTCTTC
TRBV18	TRBD1	15	TRBJ2-7	-	CASSPAGTGEGEQYF	TGTGCCAGCTCACCGGCCGGGACAGGGGAAGGCGAGCAGTACTTC
TRBV2	-	13	TRBJ1-2	-	CASMRTFVYGYTF	TGTGCCAGCATGCGGACATTTGTCTATGGCTACACCTTC
TRBV30	TRBD1	12	TRBJ2-2	-	CAYPGGNGELFF	TGTGCCTACCCAGGGGGTAACGGGGAGCTGTTTTTT
TRBV29-1	-	15	TRBJ2-1	-	CSVEDWAVGDNEQFF	TGCAGCGTTGAAGATTGGGCTGTGGGTGACAATGAGCAGTTCTTC
TRBV7-9	-	19	TRBJ1-1	-	CASSFSYRQREHLNTEAFF	TGTGCCAGCAGCTTCTCCTATAGGCAGCGGGAACACTTGAACACTGAAGCTTTCTTT
TRBV7-9	-	12	TRBJ1-5	-	CSSSLGPQPQHF	TGTTCCAGCAGCTTAGGGCCTCAGCCCCAGCATTTT
TRBV11-3	-	13	TRBJ2-7	-	CASSLDSSYEQYF	TGTGCCAGCAGCCTAGACAGCTCCTACGAGCAGTACTTC
TRBV7-2	-	15	TRBJ2-3	-	CASSFLELYTDTQYF	TGTGCCAGCAGCTTCTTAGAATTGTACACAGATACGCAGTATTTT
TRBV7-2	TRBD2	16	TRBJ2-1	-	CASSPSGTGGYNDQFF	TGTGCCAGCAGCCCCTCTGGGACGGGGGGGTACAATGATCAGTTCTTC
TRBV5-1	TRBD2	14	TRBJ2-4	few	CASSLVAGEGIQYF	TGCGCCAGCAGCTTGGTTGCGGGAGAGGGCATTCAGTACTTC
TRBV15	-	16	TRBJ1-4	few	CATSRGGGWTNEKLFF	TGTGCCACCAGCAGAGGGGGAGGGTGGACTAATGAAAAACTGTTTTTT
TRBV7-7	TRBD1	15	TRBJ2-7	-	CASSPGTGGDREQYF	TGTGCCAGCAGCCCAGGCACAGGGGGTGATCGGGAGCAGTACTTC
TRBV18	-	15	TRBJ2-2	-	CASSQSAALAGELFF	TGTGCCAGCTCTCAATCGGCGGCCCTGGCCGGGGAGCTGTTTTTT
TRBV28	TRBD1	14	TRBJ2-7	-	CASNSHDRVYEQYF	TGTGCCAGCAATTCGCATGACAGGGTTTACGAGCAGTACTTC
TRBV10-3	TRBD2	17	TRBJ2-2	-	CAISESTGGTNTGELFF	TGTGCCATCAGTGAGTCGACGGGAGGGACGAACACCGGGGAGCTGTTTTTT
TRBV27	-	12	TRBJ2-7	-	CARAPGMGEQYF	TGTGCCAGGGCCCCGGGGATGGGAGAGCAGTACTTC
TRBV5-6	TRBD2	15	TRBJ2-3	-	CASSLPGLAIDTQYF	TGTGCCAGCAGCTTGCCTGGACTAGCGATAGATACGCAGTATTTT
TRBV9	TRBD2	13	TRBJ2-5	-	CASSSGREETQYF	TGTGCCTCTTCCTCGGGGAGGGAAGAGACCCAGTACTTC
TRBV2	-	13	TRBJ2-7	-	CASSQGGAGEQYF	TGTGCCAGCAGTCAAGGGGGTGCGGGGGAGCAGTACTTC
TRBV4-1	TRBD1	15	TRBJ2-7	-	CASSPSGTGTYEQYF	TGCGCCAGCAGTCCTTCCGGGACAGGGACCTACGAGCAGTACTTC
TRBV30	-	14	TRBJ2-3	-	CAWSAGLMLGTQYF	TGTGCCTGGAGTGCCGGACTCATGCTGGGTACGCAGTATTTT
TRBV5-1	-	13	TRBJ1-2	-	CASSLASNYGYTF	TGCGCCAGCAGCTTGGCATCTAACTATGGCTACACCTTC
TRBV5-1	TRBD2	14	TRBJ2-3	-	CASSLAASTDTQYF	TGCGCCAGCTCGCTAGCGGCTAGCACAGATACGCAGTATTTT
TRBV2	TRBD1	16	TRBJ1-1	-	CASRGISPTGDTEAFF	TGTGCCAGCAGGGGTATCTCCCCGACAGGGGACACTGAAGCTTTCTTT